This TCR beta chain comes out of a study of shared clonotypes between healthy human individuals. The table came from immunoSEQ multiplex PCR; TCRdb's copy has only in-frame clones and leaves some out. The repertoire holds fewer than 130,000 clones, less than 75% seen once, with approximately 25% in the top ten. Deletions cut 0 bases from V and 6 bases from J, with 5 bases between. The length of the CDR3 is 13 residues. Germline loops: CDR1 LGHNA, CDR2 YNFKEQ. Sequencing was performed on memory CD8+ T cells sorted from blood. Subset given: CD45RO+ cells pooled with CCR7-negative TemRA cells. This TCR was recovered from a woman under 40 in good health. The chain carries TRBV4-2 and TRBJ2-2; D is unclear. This CDR3 is CASSQDYPGELFF. The CDR3 DNA is TGTGCCAGCAGCCAAGACTACCCCGGGGAGCTGTTTTTT.